The TCR beta chain described here comes from a study of blood T cell repertoires in COVID-19. Across the study: COVID-19 samples, acute and convalescent, were from the United States, Italy and Spain. T cells, B-cell-depleted T cells, or PBMCs supplied cDNA or gDNA.

Original processing notes: Reference gene primer amplification gave estimated nucleated cell counts. The data were produced by immunoSEQ multiplex PCR, yet TCRdb's version contains in-frame clones alone and is incomplete. V and J calls and clone size are copied from that table; D and trimming were computed from the DNA. The sample yields roughly 130,000 clones, about four fifths seen once. The ends were cut back, 2 bases at V and 3 bases at J, with 13 bases in the middle. Germline CDR1 and CDR2: MGHRA and YSYEKL. The CDR3 sequence is 16 residues long. The sequenced sample consisted of peripheral blood. The rearrangement links TRBV4-1 to TRBJ1-4; D possibly corresponds to TRBD1 (6 bases). The TCR sequence derives from a woman aged 55-69 years with acute or convalescent COVID-19. CDR3 DNA: TGCGCCAGCAGCCAACGAGACAGGCCCTCTAATGAAAAACTGTTTTTT. It is translated as CASSQRDRPSNEKLFF.